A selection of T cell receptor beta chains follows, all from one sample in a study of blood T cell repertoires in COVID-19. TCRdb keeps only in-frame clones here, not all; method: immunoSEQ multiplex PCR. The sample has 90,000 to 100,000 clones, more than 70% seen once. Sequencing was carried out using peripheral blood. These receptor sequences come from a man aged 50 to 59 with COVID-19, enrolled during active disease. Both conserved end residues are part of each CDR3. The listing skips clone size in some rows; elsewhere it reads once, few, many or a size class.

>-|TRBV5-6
CASSLGGQLQPQHF
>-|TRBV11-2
CASSFQGARNTEAFF
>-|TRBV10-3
CAISPGTGTYEQYF
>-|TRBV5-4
CASSLVGTGSYEQYF
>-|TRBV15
CATSRPRQGSYEQYF
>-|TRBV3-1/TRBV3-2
CASSQQGSGNTIYF
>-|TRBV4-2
CASSHQTGLAYGYTF
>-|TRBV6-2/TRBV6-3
CASSYGTGNTEAFF
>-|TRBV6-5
CASRGGVSTEAFF
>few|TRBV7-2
CASSPDGQTPLHF
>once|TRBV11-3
CASSLGRGISDEQYF
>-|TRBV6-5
CASTGSTDTQYF
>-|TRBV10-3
CAITEGGANYGYTF
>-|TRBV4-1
CASSQESAGVYNEQFF
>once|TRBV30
CAWSFSGDTQYF
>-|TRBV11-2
CASSLFSTRSTGELFF
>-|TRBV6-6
CASSYSTQSSGNTIYF
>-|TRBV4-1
CASSQGSRGTNEKLFF
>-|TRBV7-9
CASSPGQGGLSSYNEQFF
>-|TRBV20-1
CSASEGARGYTF
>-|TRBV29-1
CSYRDSEQFF
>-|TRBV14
CASSQARGTGELFF
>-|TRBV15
CATSRGLGSNQPQHF
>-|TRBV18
CASSRSRAGTGNTIYF
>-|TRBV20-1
CSATDGTRSDTQYF
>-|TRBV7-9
CASSSPGTGTWEQYF
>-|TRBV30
CAWRWAGSGGYTF
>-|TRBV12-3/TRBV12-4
CASRSSTGELFF
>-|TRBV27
CASRGQGVDGYTF